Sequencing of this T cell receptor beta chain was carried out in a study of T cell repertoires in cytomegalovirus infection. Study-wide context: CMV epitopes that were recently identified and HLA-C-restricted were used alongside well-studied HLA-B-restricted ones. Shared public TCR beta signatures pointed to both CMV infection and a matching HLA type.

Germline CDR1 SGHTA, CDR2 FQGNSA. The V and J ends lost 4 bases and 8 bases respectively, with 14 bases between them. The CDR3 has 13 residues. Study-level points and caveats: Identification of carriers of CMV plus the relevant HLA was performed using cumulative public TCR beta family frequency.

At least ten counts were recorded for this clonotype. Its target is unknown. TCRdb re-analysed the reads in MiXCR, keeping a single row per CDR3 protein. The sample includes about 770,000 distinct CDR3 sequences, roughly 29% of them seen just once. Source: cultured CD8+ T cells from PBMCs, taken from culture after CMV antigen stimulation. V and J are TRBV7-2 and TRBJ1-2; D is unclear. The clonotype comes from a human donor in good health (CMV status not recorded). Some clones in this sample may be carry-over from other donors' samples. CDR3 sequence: CASSSLDRWGYTF. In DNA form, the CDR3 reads TGTGCCAGCAGCTCCTTGGATAGGTGGGGCTACACCTTC.